This T cell receptor (beta chain) was captured in a study of T cell responses to AZD1222 COVID-19 vaccine. The overall study: It was second doses at about 4 or about 12 weeks that were pooled. Study observations and caveats: Two AZD1222 administrations were followed by greater Spike-specific TCR breadth and depth. Spike regions recognized by vaccine-associated CD4 TCRs spanned the protein, led by 160-218 and 743-854.

Data came from immunoSEQ multiplex PCR; TCRdb stores just in-frame clones and leaves some out. The repertoire consists of some 99,000 clones, with roughly 90% occurring once and the leading ten covering approximately 5%. This clone was detected once. No antigen is known for it. This CDR3 has 14 residues. The V end was cut by 2 bases, the J end by 0 bases, with 5 bases between. The germline V gene encodes CDR1 MNHNS and CDR2 SASEGT. Sequencing used peripheral blood, obtained on day 0 of AZD1222 vaccination. This receptor was identified in an adult in good health. This chain joins TRBV6-1 and TRBJ1-3; D remains ambiguous. The CDR3 DNA sequence: TGTGCCAGCAGTGAATATAACTCTGGAAACACCATATATTTT. Translated, it gives CASSEYNSGNTIYF.